This TCR beta chain was captured in a study of T-cell reconstitution after alpha-beta-depleted transplantation in children. TCRbeta library preparation incorporated unique molecular identifiers. TCRdb called the PCR reads again in MiXCR, with one record for every CDR3 protein. This table holds hundreds of thousands of distinct CDR3 sequences, approximately 17% found once. This clonotype was counted between two and nine times. Germline lookup yields CDR1 SGDLS and CDR2 YYNGEE. The CDR3 loop spans 16 amino acids. Trimming took 4 bases from V and 0 from J; bases not matched to a gene: 4. This specimen consisted of PBMCs, mostly from graft donor cells, obtained 360 days after TCRalphabeta/CD19-depleted stem cell transplant. The genes are TRBV9 and TRBJ2-2, with TRBD2 matching 9 bases. This clonotype was obtained from a male patient between 2 and 10 years old who had a stem cell transplant for acute lymphoblastic leukemia, so the T cells may come from the graft donor. In DNA, the CDR3 is TGTGCCAGCAGCCCCAGACTAGCGGCGAACACCGGGGAGCTGTTTTTT. Protein: CASSPRLAANTGELFF.